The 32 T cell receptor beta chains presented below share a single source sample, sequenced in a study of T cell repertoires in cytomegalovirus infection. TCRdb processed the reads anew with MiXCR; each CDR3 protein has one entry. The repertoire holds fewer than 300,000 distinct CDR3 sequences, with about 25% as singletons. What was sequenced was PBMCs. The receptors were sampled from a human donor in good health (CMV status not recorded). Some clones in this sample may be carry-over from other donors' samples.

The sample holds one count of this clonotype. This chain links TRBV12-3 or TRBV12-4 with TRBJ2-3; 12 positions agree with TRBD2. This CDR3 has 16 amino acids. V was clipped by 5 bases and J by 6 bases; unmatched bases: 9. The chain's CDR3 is CASSALAGGLGDTQYF. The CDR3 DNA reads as TGTGCCAGCAGTGCCCTAGCGGGGGGGCTAGGCGATACGCAGTATTTT.

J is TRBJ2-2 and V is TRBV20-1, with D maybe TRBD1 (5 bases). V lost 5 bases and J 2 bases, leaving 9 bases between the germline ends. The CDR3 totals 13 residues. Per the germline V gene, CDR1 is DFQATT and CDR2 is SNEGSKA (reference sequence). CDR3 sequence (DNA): TGCAGTGCTCCGACAGACAACACCGGGGAGCTGTTTTTT. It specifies CSAPTDNTGELFF.

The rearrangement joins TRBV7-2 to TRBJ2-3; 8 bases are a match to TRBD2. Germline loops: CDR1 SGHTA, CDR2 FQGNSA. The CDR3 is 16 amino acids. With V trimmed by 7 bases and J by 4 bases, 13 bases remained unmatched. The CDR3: CASTSWVAGGPDTQYF. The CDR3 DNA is TGTGCCAGCACTTCATGGGTGGCGGGAGGTCCAGATACGCAGTATTTT. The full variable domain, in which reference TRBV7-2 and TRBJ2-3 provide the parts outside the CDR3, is GAGVSQSPSNKVTEKGKDVELRCDPISGHTALYWYRQSLGQGLEFLIYFQGNSAPDKSGLPSDRFSAERTGGSVSTLTIQRTQQEDSAVYLCASTSWVAGGPDTQYFGPGTRLTVL.

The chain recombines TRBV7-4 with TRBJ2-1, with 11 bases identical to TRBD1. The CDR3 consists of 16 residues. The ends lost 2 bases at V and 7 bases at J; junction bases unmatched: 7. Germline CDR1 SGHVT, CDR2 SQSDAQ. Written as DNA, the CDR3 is TGTGCCAGCAGCTTAAAGGACAGGGGGCATGGGAATGAGCAGTTCTTC. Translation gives CASSLKDRGHGNEQFF. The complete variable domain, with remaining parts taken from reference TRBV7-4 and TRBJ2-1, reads GAGVSQSPRYKVAKRGRDVALRCDSISGHVTLYWYRQTLGQGSEVLTYSQSDAQRDKSGRPSGRFSAERPERSVSTLKIQRTEQGDSAVYLCASSLKDRGHGNEQFFGPGTRLTVL.

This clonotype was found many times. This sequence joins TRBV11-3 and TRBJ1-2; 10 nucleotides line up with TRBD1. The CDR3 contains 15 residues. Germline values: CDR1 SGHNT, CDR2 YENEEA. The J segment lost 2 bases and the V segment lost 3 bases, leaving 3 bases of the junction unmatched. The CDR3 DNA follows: TGTGCCAGCAGCTTTCCGGGACAGGGGAACTATGGCTACACCTTC. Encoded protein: CASSFPGQGNYGYTF.

This CDR3 reads CASSYTTGQLNTEAFF. CDR3 in DNA: TGTGCCAGCAGTTACACTACCGGACAGCTGAACACTGAAGCTTTCTTT. The chain is built from TRBV6-2 or TRBV6-3 and TRBJ1-1; maybe TRBD1 (6 bases). The CDR3 has 16 residues. Per the germline V gene, CDR1 is MNHEY and CDR2 is SVGEGT. V was shortened by 2 bases and J by 0 bases, with 13 bases between the two germline ends.

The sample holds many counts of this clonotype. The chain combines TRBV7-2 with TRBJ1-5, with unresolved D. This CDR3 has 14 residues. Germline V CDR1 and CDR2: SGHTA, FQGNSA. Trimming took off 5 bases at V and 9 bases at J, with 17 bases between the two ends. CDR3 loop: CASSPGWLQRPQHF. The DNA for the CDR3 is TGTGCCAGCAGCCCCGGTTGGCTGCAGCGGCCCCAGCATTTT.

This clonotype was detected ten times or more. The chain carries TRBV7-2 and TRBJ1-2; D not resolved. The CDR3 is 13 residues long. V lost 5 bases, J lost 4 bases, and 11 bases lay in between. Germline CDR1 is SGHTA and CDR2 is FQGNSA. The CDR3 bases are TGTGCCAGCAGCGAGCAGCCAGGCTATGGCTACACCTTC. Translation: CASSEQPGYGYTF.

This CDR3 is CASSSRRYSNQPQHF. The CDR3 DNA reads TGTGCCAGCAGTTCCCGCAGGTATAGCAATCAGCCCCAGCATTTT. The chain combines TRBV28 with TRBJ1-5; D unresolved. This CDR3 has 15 amino acids. In germline, CDR1 is MDHEN, CDR2 SYDVKM. Trimming pared 4 bases from V and 0 bases from J, leaving 10 bases between.

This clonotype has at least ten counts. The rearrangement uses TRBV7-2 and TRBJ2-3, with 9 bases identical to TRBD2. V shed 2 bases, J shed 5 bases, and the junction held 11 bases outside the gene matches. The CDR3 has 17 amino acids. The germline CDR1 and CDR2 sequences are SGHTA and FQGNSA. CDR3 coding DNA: TGTGCCAGCAGCTTAATGACCCCTAGCGGGGCAGGAGATACGCAGTATTTT. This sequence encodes CASSLMTPSGAGDTQYF. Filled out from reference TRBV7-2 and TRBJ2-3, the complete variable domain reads GAGVSQSPSNKVTEKGKDVELRCDPISGHTALYWYRQSLGQGLEFLIYFQGNSAPDKSGLPSDRFSAERTGGSVSTLTIQRTQQEDSAVYLCASSLMTPSGAGDTQYFGPGTRLTVL.

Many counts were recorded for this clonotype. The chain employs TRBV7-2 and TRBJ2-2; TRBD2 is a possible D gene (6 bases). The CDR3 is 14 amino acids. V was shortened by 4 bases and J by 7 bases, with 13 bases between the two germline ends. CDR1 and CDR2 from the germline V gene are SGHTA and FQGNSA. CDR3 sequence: CASSWTTTGGELFF. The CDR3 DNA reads TGTGCCAGCAGCTGGACTACCACGGGCGGGGAGCTGTTTTTT.

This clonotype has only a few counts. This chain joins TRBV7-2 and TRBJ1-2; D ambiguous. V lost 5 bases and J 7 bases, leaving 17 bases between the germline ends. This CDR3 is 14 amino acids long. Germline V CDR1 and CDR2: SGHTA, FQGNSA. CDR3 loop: CASSPNFEGPGYTF. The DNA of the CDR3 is TGTGCCAGCAGCCCCAACTTCGAGGGTCCTGGCTACACCTTC.

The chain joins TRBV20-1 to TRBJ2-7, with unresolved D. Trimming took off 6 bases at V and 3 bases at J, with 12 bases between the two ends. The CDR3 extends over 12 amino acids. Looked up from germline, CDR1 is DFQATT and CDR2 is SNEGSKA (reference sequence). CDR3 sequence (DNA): TGCAGTGCCCATTCCAACGACTACGAGCAGTACTTC. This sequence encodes CSAHSNDYEQYF.

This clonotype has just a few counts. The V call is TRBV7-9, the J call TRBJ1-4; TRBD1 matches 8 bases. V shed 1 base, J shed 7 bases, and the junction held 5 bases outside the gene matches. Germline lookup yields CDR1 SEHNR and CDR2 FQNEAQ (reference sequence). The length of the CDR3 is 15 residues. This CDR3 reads CASSLEGQGSEKLFF. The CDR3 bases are TGTGCCAGCAGCTTAGAAGGACAGGGAAGTGAAAAACTGTTTTTT. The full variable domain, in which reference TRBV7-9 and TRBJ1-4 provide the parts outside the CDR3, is DTGVSQNPRHKITKRGQNVTFRCDPISEHNRLYWYRQTLGQGPEFLTYFQNEAQLEKSRLLSDRFSAERPKGSFSTLEIQRTEQGDSAMYLCASSLEGQGSEKLFFGSGTQLSVL.

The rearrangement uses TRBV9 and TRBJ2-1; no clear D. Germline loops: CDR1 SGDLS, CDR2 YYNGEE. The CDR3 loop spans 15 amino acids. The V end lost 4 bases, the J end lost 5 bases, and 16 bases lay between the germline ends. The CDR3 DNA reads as TGTGCCAGCAGCCCCGCCACTCTCGGGCACAATGAGCAGTTCTTC. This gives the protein CASSPATLGHNEQFF. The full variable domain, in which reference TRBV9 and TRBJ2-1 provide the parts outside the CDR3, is DSGVTQTPKHLITATGQRVTLRCSPRSGDLSVYWYQQSLDQGLQFLIQYYNGEERAKGNILERFSAQQFPDLHSELNLSSLELGDSALYFCASSPATLGHNEQFFGPGTRLTVL.

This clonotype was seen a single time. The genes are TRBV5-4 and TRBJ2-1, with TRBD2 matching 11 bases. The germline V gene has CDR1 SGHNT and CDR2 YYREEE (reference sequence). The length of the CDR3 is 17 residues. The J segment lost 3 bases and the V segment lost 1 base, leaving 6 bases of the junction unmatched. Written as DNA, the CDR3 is TGTGCCAGCAGCTTGAAGTCTAGCGGGGGGAACTACAATGAGCAGTTCTTC. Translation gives CASSLKSSGGNYNEQFF.

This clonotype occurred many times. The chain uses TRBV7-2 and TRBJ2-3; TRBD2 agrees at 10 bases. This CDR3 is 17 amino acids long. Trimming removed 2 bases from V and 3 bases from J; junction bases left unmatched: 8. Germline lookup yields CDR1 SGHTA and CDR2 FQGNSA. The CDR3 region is CASSLKLAGFMTDTQYF. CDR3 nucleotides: TGTGCCAGCAGCTTAAAACTAGCGGGGTTCATGACAGATACGCAGTATTTT.

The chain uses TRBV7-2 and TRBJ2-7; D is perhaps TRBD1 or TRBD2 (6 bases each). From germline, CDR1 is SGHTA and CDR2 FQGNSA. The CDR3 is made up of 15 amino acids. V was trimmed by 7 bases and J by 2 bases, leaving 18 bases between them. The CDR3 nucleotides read TGTGCCAGCACACTGGGGGGCCGGGGCCCCTACGAGCAGTACTTC. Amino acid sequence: CASTLGGRGPYEQYF.

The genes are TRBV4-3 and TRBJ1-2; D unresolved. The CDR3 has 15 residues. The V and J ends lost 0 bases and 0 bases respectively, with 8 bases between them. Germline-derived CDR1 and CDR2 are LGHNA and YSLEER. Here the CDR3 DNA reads TGCGCCAGCAGCCAAGAAACCAAGGCTAACTATGGCTACACCTTC. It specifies CASSQETKANYGYTF.

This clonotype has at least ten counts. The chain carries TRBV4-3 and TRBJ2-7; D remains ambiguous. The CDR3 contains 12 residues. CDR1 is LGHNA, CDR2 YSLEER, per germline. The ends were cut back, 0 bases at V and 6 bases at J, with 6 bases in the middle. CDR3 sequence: CASSQDTGEQYF. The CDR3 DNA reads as TGCGCCAGCAGCCAAGATACTGGCGAGCAGTACTTC.

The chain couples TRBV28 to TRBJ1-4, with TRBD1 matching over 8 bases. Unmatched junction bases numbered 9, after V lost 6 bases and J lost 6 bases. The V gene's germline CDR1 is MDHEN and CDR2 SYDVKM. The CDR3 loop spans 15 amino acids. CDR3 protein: CASSPPAGGYEKLFF. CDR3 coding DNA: TGTGCCAGCAGCCCCCCAGCAGGGGGCTATGAAAAACTGTTTTTT.

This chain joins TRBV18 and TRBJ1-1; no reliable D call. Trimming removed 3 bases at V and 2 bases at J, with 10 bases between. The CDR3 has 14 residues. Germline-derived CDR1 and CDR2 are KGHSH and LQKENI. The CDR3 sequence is CASSPMALNTEAFF. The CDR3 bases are TGTGCCAGCTCACCCATGGCGCTCAACACTGAAGCTTTCTTT.

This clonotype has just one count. Here the CDR3 reads CSVSRDLQETQYF. For the CDR3, the DNA is TGCAGCGTAAGCCGGGACCTTCAAGAGACCCAGTACTTC. The chain couples TRBV29-1 to TRBJ2-5, with D possibly being TRBD1 or TRBD2 (5 bases each). Germline CDR1 and CDR2: SQVTM and ANQGSEA. The V end was cut by 6 bases, the J end by 2 bases, with 13 bases between. This CDR3 is built from 13 residues.

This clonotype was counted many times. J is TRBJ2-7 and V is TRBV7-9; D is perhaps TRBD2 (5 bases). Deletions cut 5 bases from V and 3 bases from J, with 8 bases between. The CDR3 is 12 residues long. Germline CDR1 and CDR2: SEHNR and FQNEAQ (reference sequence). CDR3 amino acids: CASSRGLYEQYF. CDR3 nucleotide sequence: TGTGCCAGCAGCCGAGGACTCTACGAGCAGTACTTC.

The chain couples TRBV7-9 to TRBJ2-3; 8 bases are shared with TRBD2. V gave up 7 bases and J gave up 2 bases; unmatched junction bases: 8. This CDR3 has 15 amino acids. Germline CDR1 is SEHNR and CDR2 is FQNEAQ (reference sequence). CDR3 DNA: TGTGCCAGCACATTCGGGAGGGCTATCACAGATACGCAGTATTTT. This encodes CASTFGRAITDTQYF.

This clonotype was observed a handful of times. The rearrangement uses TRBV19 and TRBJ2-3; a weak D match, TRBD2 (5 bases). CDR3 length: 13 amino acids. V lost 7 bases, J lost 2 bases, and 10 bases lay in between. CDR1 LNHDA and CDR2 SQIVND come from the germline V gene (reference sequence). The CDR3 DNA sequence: TGTGCCAGTACCCGGCGGGTCACAGATACGCAGTATTTT. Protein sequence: CASTRRVTDTQYF.

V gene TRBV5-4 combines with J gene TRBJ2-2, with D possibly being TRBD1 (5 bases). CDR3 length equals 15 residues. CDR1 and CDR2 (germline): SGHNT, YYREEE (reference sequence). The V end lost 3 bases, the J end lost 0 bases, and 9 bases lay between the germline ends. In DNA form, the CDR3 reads TGTGCCAGCAGCTCAAAGGACACGAACACCGGGGAGCTGTTTTTT. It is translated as CASSSKDTNTGELFF.

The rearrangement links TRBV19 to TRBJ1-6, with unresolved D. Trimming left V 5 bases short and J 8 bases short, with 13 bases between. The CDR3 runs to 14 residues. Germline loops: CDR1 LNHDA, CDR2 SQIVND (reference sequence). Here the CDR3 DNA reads TGTGCCAGTAGTGTACTGAAAGGTGATTCACCCCTCCACTTT. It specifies CASSVLKGDSPLHF.

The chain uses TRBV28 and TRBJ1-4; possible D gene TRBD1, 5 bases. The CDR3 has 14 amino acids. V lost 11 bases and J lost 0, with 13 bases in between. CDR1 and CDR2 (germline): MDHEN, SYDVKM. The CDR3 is CAVRDVSTNEKLFF. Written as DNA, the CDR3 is TGTGCCGTAAGGGACGTCTCAACTAATGAAAAACTGTTTTTT.

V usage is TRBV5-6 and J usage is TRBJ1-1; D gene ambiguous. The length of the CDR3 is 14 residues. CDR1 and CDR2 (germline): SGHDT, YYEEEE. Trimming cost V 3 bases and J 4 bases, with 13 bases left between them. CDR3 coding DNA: TGTGCCAGCAGCTCCGATCTTCGTCCCACTGAAGCTTTCTTT. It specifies CASSSDLRPTEAFF.

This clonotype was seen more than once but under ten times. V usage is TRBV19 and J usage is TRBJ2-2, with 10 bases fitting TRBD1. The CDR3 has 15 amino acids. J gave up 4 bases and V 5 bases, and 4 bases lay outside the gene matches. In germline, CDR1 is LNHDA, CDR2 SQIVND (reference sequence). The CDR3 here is CASSFRQGATGELFF. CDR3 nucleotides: TGTGCCAGTAGTTTTCGACAGGGGGCCACCGGGGAGCTGTTTTTT. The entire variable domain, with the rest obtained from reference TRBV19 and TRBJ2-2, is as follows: DGGITQSPKYLFRKEGQNVTLSCEQNLNHDAMYWYRQDPGQGLRLIYYSQIVNDFQKGDIAEGYSVSREKKESFPLTVTSAQKNPTAFYLCASSFRQGATGELFFGEGSRLTVL.

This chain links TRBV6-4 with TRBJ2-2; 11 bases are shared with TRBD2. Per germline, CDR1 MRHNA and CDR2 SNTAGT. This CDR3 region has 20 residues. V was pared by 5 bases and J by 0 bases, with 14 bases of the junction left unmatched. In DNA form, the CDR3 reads TGTGCCAGCAGTCGACTAGCGGGACTCTCTCTCGCTACGAACACCGGGGAGCTGTTTTTT. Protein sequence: CASSRLAGLSLATNTGELFF.